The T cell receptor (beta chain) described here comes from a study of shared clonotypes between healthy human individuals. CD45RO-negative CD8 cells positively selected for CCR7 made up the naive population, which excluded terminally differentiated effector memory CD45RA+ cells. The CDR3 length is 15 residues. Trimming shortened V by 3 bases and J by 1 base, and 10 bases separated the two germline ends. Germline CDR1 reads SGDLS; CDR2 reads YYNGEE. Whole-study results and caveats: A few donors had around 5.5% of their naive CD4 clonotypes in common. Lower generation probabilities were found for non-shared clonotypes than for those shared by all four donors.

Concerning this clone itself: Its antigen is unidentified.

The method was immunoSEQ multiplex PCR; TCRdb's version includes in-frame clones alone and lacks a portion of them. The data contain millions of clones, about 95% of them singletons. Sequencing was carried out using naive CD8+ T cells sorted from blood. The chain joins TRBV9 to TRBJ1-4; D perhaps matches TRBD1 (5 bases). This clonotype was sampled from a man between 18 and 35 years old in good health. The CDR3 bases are TGTGCCAGCAGCGCCCGACAGAGAACTAATGAAAAACTGTTTTTT. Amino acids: CASSARQRTNEKLFF.